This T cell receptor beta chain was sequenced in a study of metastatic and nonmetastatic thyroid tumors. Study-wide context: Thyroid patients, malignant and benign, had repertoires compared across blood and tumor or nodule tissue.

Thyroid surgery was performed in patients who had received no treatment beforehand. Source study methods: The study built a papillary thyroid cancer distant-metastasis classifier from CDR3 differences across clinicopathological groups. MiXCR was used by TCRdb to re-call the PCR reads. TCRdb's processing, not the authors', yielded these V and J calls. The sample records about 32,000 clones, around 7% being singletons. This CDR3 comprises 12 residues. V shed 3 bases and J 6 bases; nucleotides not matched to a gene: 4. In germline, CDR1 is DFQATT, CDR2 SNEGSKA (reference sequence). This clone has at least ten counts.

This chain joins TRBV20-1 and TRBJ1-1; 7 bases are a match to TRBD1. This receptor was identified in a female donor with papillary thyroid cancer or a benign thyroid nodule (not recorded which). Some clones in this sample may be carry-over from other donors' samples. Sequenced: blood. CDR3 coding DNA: TGCAGTGCTAGTCGACAGGGCCCTGAAGCTTTCTTT. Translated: CSASRQGPEAFF.